This entry lists 19 T cell receptor beta chains sequenced from one sample in a study of T cells after yellow fever vaccination. One entry per CDR3 protein results from TCRdb running MiXCR on the 5' RACE reads. The repertoire holds hundreds of thousands of distinct CDR3 sequences, with around 16% as singletons. The sequencing used PBMCs, collected 4 to 6 days after the first yellow fever vaccination. Every receptor here comes from a man aged 18 to 30 who received the YFV17D yellow fever vaccine.

V is TRBV2 and J is TRBJ2-6; a weak D match, TRBD1 (6 bases). There are 14 residues in the CDR3. CDR1 is SNHLY, CDR2 FYNNEI, per germline. V was pared by 6 bases and J by 4 bases, with 10 bases between. CDR3 DNA sequence: TGTGCCAGCAGGACAGGAGCAGGGGCCAACGTCCTGACTTTC. Encoded protein: CASRTGAGANVLTF.

There are a few counts of this clonotype. The genes are TRBV7-2 and TRBJ2-7; 7 bases are a match to TRBD2. The CDR3 extends over 15 amino acids. Germline V lookup: CDR1 SGHTA, CDR2 FQGNSA. J was trimmed by 3 bases and V by 5 bases; bases with no gene match: 10. In DNA, the CDR3 is TGTGCCAGCAGCCCCAGGAGCGGGGCCAACTACGAGCAGTACTTC. This translates into CASSPRSGANYEQYF. Full variable domain (remainder filled in from reference TRBV7-2 and TRBJ2-7): GAGVSQSPSNKVTEKGKDVELRCDPISGHTALYWYRQSLGQGLEFLIYFQGNSAPDKSGLPSDRFSAERTGGSVSTLTIQRTQQEDSAVYLCASSPRSGANYEQYFGPGTRLTVT.

The CDR3 nucleotides read TGTGCCAGCAGCCCCCGTCCCGGGACAGGGATCCAAGAGACCCAGTACTTC. Encoded protein: CASSPRPGTGIQETQYF. This chain connects TRBV3-1 to TRBJ2-5; 9 bases fit TRBD1. This CDR3 region has 17 residues. CDR1 and CDR2 from the germline V gene are LGHDT and YNNKEL (reference sequence). The V and J ends lost 4 bases and 1 base, in that order; junction bases with no gene match: 10.

CDR3 in amino acids: CASSYSKGMNTEAFF. The DNA for the CDR3 is TGTGCCAGCAGTTACTCGAAGGGGATGAACACTGAAGCTTTCTTT. The genes are TRBV6-2 or TRBV6-3 and TRBJ1-1; TRBD1 is a possible D gene (5 bases). V was clipped by 0 bases and J by 0 bases, with 8 bases between them. The CDR3 is made up of 15 amino acids. In germline, CDR1 is MNHEY, CDR2 SVGEGT.

The V gene is TRBV20-1, the J gene TRBJ2-5; no definite D call. This CDR3 comprises 13 residues. The germline CDR1 and CDR2 sequences are DFQATT and SNEGSKA (reference sequence). V was shortened by 3 bases and J by 5 bases, with 13 bases between the two germline ends. The CDR3 region has the DNA TGCAGTGCTAGTGGGCCCCTAGGGGAGACCCAGTACTTC. Its translation: CSASGPLGETQYF.

In this sample, this clonotype turned up a few times. The genes are TRBV7-2 and TRBJ2-3, with 9 bases lining up with TRBD1. CDR3 length: 14 amino acids. Trimming at V came to 5 bases and at J to 4 bases, leaving 4 bases not matched to a gene. Per germline, CDR1 SGHTA and CDR2 FQGNSA. For the CDR3, the DNA is TGTGCCAGCAGCCTTCGGACAGGGGCAGATACGCAGTATTTT. Translation: CASSLRTGADTQYF. The complete variable domain, with remaining parts taken from reference TRBV7-2 and TRBJ2-3, reads GAGVSQSPSNKVTEKGKDVELRCDPISGHTALYWYRQSLGQGLEFLIYFQGNSAPDKSGLPSDRFSAERTGGSVSTLTIQRTQQEDSAVYLCASSLRTGADTQYFGPGTRLTVL.

A few counts support this clonotype. The CDR3 sequence is CASNYGGLNTGELFF. The CDR3 region has the DNA TGCGCCAGCAACTACGGGGGCCTGAACACCGGGGAGCTGTTTTTT. V is TRBV5-1 and J is TRBJ2-2; D is possibly TRBD1 or TRBD2 (6 bases each). With 6 bases removed from V and 1 base from J, the gap between germline ends came to 13 bases. Germline V gene data show CDR1 as SGHRS and CDR2 as YFSETQ. This CDR3 region has 15 residues.

This clonotype was seen only a few times. The rearrangement joins TRBV2 to TRBJ2-6; weak D call: TRBD1 (5 bases). This CDR3 region has 17 residues. Germline values: CDR1 SNHLY, CDR2 FYNNEI. V lost 4 bases, J lost 0 bases, and 13 bases lay in between. CDR3 protein: CASSATGISSGANVLTF. CDR3 coding DNA: TGTGCCAGCAGTGCTACAGGAATCAGCTCTGGGGCCAACGTCCTGACTTTC.

The chain carries TRBV4-1 and TRBJ1-4; TRBD1 is a possible D gene (5 bases). The CDR3 is 14 amino acids. The germline CDR1 and CDR2 sequences are MGHRA and YSYEKL. The germline V and J ends were trimmed by 5 bases and 5 bases, with 12 bases remaining between them. The CDR3 nucleotides read TGCGCCAGCAGCATGGGGGGAAAGAATGAAAAACTGTTTTTT. This encodes CASSMGGKNEKLFF.

The chain combines TRBV27 with TRBJ2-3, with TRBD1 matching over 8 bases. The V and J ends lost 5 bases and 4 bases, in that order; junction bases with no gene match: 8. This CDR3 region has 15 residues. Germline values: CDR1 MNHEY, CDR2 SMNVEV (reference sequence). CDR3 sequence: CASSRAGGFADTQYF. The CDR3 coding sequence is TGTGCCAGCAGTAGGGCAGGGGGCTTCGCAGATACGCAGTATTTT.

The V call is TRBV12-3 or TRBV12-4, the J call TRBJ2-6, with 12 nucleotides matching TRBD1. The CDR3 covers 20 residues. Trimming removed 4 bases from V and 3 bases from J; junction bases left unmatched: 13. CDR3 DNA sequence: TGTGCCAGCAGTTCCCCATGGGGGGGGACAGGGGGCATTGGGGCCAACGTCCTGACTTTC. Amino acids: CASSSPWGGTGGIGANVLTF.

The chain uses TRBV20-1 and TRBJ2-5; D is undetermined. V lost 2 bases to trimming and J lost 2 bases, with 6 bases between them. CDR1 DFQATT and CDR2 SNEGSKA come from the germline V gene (reference sequence). CDR3 size: 12 residues. Here the CDR3 reads CSARRSQETQYF. Here the CDR3 DNA reads TGCAGTGCTAGACGGTCACAAGAGACCCAGTACTTC.

In this sample, this clonotype turned up a few times. The genes are TRBV10-3 and TRBJ1-2, with a tentative D call TRBD1 (6 bases). The CDR3 spans 13 residues. With 6 bases removed from V and 8 bases from J, the gap between germline ends came to 16 bases. Per the germline V gene, CDR1 is ENHRY and CDR2 is SYGVKD. The CDR3 sequence: CAISEDRSKGYTF. CDR3 DNA sequence: TGTGCCATCAGCGAAGACAGGTCTAAGGGCTACACCTTC.

The chain combines TRBV11-2 with TRBJ2-7; 7 positions agree with TRBD1. The trim removed 4 bases at V and 0 bases at J, leaving 3 bases unmatched. The CDR3 runs to 14 residues. Germline V gene lookup returns CDR1 SGHAT and CDR2 FQNNGV. The CDR3 protein is CASSSGQLSYEQYF. CDR3 bases: TGTGCCAGCAGCTCGGGACAGCTCTCCTACGAGCAGTACTTC. Drawing the rest from reference TRBV11-2 and TRBJ2-7, the complete variable domain is EAGVAQSPRYKIIEKRQSVAFWCNPISGHATLYWYQQILGQGPKLLIQFQNNGVVDDSQLPKDRFSAERLKGVDSTLKIQPAKLEDSAVYLCASSSGQLSYEQYFGPGTRLTVT.

This clonotype showed up just a few times. The chain has TRBV11-2 and TRBJ1-1; 10 nucleotides match TRBD1. The junction had 9 bases not matched to a gene; V was cut back by 5 bases and J by 3 bases. This CDR3 contains 16 residues. Germline lookup yields CDR1 SGHAT and CDR2 FQNNGV. Here the CDR3 DNA reads TGTGCCAGCAGCCCTTACGGTGGGACAGGGGACACTGAAGCTTTCTTT. Amino acid sequence: CASSPYGGTGDTEAFF.

The V and J genes are TRBV11-2 and TRBJ2-1; 7 bases agree with TRBD2. The CDR3 has 18 amino acids. The germline V gene encodes CDR1 SGHAT and CDR2 FQNNGV. V lost 6 bases to trimming and J lost 6 bases; unmatched junction nucleotides: 20. CDR3 bases: TGTGCCAGCAGTCTTGGGACTACTCGAAAATTATACATCAATGAGCAGTTCTTC. This sequence encodes CASSLGTTRKLYINEQFF.

This clonotype showed up just a few times. The V and J genes are TRBV5-1 and TRBJ1-1; a weak D match, TRBD1 (6 bases). Germline V gives CDR1 SGHRS, CDR2 YFSETQ. V was clipped by 1 base and J by 4 bases, with 14 bases between them. The CDR3 covers 15 residues. CDR3 region: CASSLFGGGSTEAFF. CDR3 DNA: TGCGCCAGCAGCTTGTTTGGGGGCGGAAGCACTGAAGCTTTCTTT.

This clonotype has a handful of counts. In DNA, the CDR3 is TGTGCCAGCAGCTTTTCGGGGAGCTTCCCGGGACTCGTAGGCTCAGATACGCAGTATTTT. Amino acid sequence: CASSFSGSFPGLVGSDTQYF. This rearrangement joins TRBV11-1 to TRBJ2-3; tentatively, D is TRBD2 (6 bases). Germline V gene sequence: CDR1 SGHAT, CDR2 FQDESV (reference sequence). V lost 3 bases and J 4 bases, leaving 29 bases between the germline ends. The CDR3 consists of 20 residues.

This clonotype was observed a few times. The V call is TRBV14, the J call TRBJ2-1; 9 bases agree with TRBD1. Trimming cost V 4 bases and J 6 bases; bases outside gene matches: 7. The CDR3 length is 15 residues. Germline V gene lookup returns CDR1 SGHDN and CDR2 FVKESK. The DNA for the CDR3 is TGTGCCAGCAGCCGACCGGGACAGGGACGCAATGAGCAGTTCTTC. Translated: CASSRPGQGRNEQFF.